This TCR beta chain originates from a study of metastatic and nonmetastatic thyroid tumors (TCRdb year 2020). About the study as a whole: For patients with malignant and with benign thyroid disease, the researchers compared repertoires between peripheral blood samples and tumor or nodule tissue samples. What the research found in general, with its limitations: In both blood and tumor samples, TCR beta diversity was reported to be significantly higher in malignant tumors than in benign nodules.

Deletion took 5 bases off V and 2 bases off J, with a span of 15 bases between the germline ends. Sequences LNHNV (CDR1) and YYDKDF (CDR2) are obtained from the germline V gene (reference sequence). The CDR3 covers 15 residues, taking in both the cysteine and the phenylalanine. Of the read, only the CDR3 DNA is kept; its 45 bases are in frame from base 1. Before undergoing thyroid surgery, none of the patients had been given any kind of treatment. Using T-cell receptor beta sequencing, the researchers looked back retrospectively at clinical samples from patients, gathered between about 2011 and 2018. Library generation was performed with PCR. Sequencer: Illumina HiSeq 4000. High-throughput sequencing was used to profile the CDR3 region of the TCR beta-chain in every patient. The original pipeline was this. The researchers built a classifier to tell apart papillary thyroid cancer patients with distant metastasis, based on CDR3 differences among clinicopathological groups. Repertoire diversity was assessed with the Shannon index, and tumor-blood repertoire similarity with the Morisita-Horn index. TCRdb reprocessing: public reads trimmed at Q25 with fastp, clones called with MiXCR, in-frame beta chains kept. None of the V and J calls come from the authors' own analysis; TCRdb made them. The sample table shows tens of thousands of clones, and roughly 15% are seen once. The top ten clonotypes cover around 3.7% of the sample.

This clone was counted ten times or more. Its specific antigen is unknown. No much larger clonotype is one base removed from it; base qualities were not supplied. Sequenced material: blood. The chain joins TRBV15 to TRBJ1-2, with the D gene not confidently named. The receptor was isolated from a female donor with papillary thyroid cancer or a benign thyroid nodule (not recorded which). Some clones in this sample may be carry-over from other donors' samples. In nucleotides, the sequence is TGTGCCACCAGCCTTGGGAGGGAACCGAACTATGGCTACACCTTC. The encoded protein is CATSLGREPNYGYTF.